Shown below are 21 T cell receptor beta chains from a single sample sequenced in a study of T cells after yellow fever vaccination. In TCRdb, the 5' RACE reads were re-called with MiXCR into one record per CDR3 protein. The sample lists about 510,000 distinct CDR3 sequences; just over 20% were seen once. Sample: PBMCs, taken roughly 23 days after the first yellow fever vaccination. Receptors originate from a man aged 18 to 35 who received the YFV17D yellow fever vaccine.

The chain has TRBV7-9 and TRBJ2-1, with TRBD2 matching 8 bases. After removal of 5 bases from V and 9 bases from J, the junction contained 12 bases not matched to a gene. Germline assignment: CDR1 SEHNR and CDR2 FQNEAQ (reference sequence). The CDR3 consists of 15 residues. CDR3 in DNA: TGTGCCAGCAGCGGTATCGGACTAGCATTGGCTGAGCAGTTCTTC. The encoded protein is CASSGIGLALAEQFF.

The genes are TRBV6-5 and TRBJ1-5; D unclear. CDR1 and CDR2 from the germline V gene are MNHEY and SVGAGI. V was pared by 0 bases and J by 3 bases, with 3 bases between. The CDR3 loop spans 13 amino acids. CDR3 DNA sequence: TGTGCCAGCAGTTACTCCGCCAATCAGCCCCAGCATTTT. Translated, it gives CASSYSANQPQHF.

This clonotype was recorded a few times. CDR3 region: CSVARLSNSNQPQHF. The CDR3 region has the DNA TGCAGTGTAGCCCGACTTTCAAATAGCAATCAGCCCCAGCATTTT. The chain is built from TRBV20-1 and TRBJ1-5; D gene uncertain. The CDR3 sequence is 15 residues long. In germline, CDR1 is DFQATT, CDR2 SNEGSKA (reference sequence). V was clipped by 7 bases and J by 0 bases, with 16 bases between them.

There are a few counts of this clonotype. The V call is TRBV20-1, the J call TRBJ2-5, with 13 bases identical to TRBD2. J lost 1 base, V lost 5 bases, and 7 bases had no gene match. Germline CDR1 and CDR2: DFQATT and SNEGSKA (reference sequence). The CDR3 sequence is 16 residues long. The chain's CDR3 is CSAVGTSGVTQETQYF. In nucleotides, the CDR3 is TGCAGTGCTGTCGGGACTAGCGGGGTAACCCAAGAGACCCAGTACTTC.

The chain carries TRBV21-1 and TRBJ2-7; no check of the table's D call, TRBD1, against the DNA was made. TRBV21-1 corresponds to a pseudogene. The CDR3 has 14 residues. The DNA for the CDR3 is TGTGCCAGCATCCCGACAGGGATAAACTACGAGCAGTACTTC. It encodes CASIPTGINYEQYF.

This sequence joins TRBV15 and TRBJ2-7; D is perhaps TRBD2 (5 bases). Germline CDR1 and CDR2: LNHNV and YYDKDF (reference sequence). V dropped 1 base and J dropped 0 bases, with 7 bases sitting between them. The CDR3 extends over 14 amino acids. The CDR3 DNA is TGTGCCACCAGCAGAGCGGGGAGCTCCTACGAGCAGTACTTC. It encodes CATSRAGSSYEQYF.

The chain recombines TRBV7-9 with TRBJ1-3, with TRBD1 matching over 7 bases. Germline trimming cut 5 bases from V and 1 base from J; bases unmatched to any gene: 2. Germline CDR1 is SEHNR and CDR2 is FQNEAQ (reference sequence). The CDR3 contains 14 residues. CDR3 DNA sequence: TGTGCCAGCAGCGCACAGGGGTCTGGAAACACCATATATTTT. This translates into CASSAQGSGNTIYF.

CDR3 region: CASSLDRVSSYNEQFF. The CDR3 DNA reads TGTGCCAGCAGCTTAGACAGGGTGAGCTCCTACAATGAGCAGTTCTTC. The chain joins TRBV7-2 to TRBJ2-1, with a possible D match to TRBD1 (6 bases). Looked up from germline, CDR1 is SGHTA and CDR2 is FQGNSA. V was pared by 1 base and J by 0 bases, with 10 bases between. This CDR3 region has 16 residues.

The CDR3 coding sequence is TGTGCCATCAGTGAGTCCGAGGGGGCAGGCCGTACCACAGATACGCAGTATTTT. This sequence encodes CAISESEGAGRTTDTQYF. V gene TRBV10-3 combines with J gene TRBJ2-3; 7 nucleotides agree with TRBD1. Germline V lookup: CDR1 ENHRY, CDR2 SYGVKD. The CDR3 contains 18 residues. J lost 2 bases, V lost 0 bases, and 11 bases had no gene match.

The CDR3 sequence is CASSYGGPGREKLFF. For the CDR3, the DNA is TGTGCCAGCAGTTACGGGGGCCCCGGGCGTGAAAAACTGTTTTTT. V is TRBV6-5 and J is TRBJ1-4; D possibly corresponds to TRBD1 (6 bases). CDR1 is MNHEY, CDR2 SVGAGI, per germline. There are 15 residues in the CDR3. Between the trimmed V and J ends, which lost 2 bases and 7 bases, there was a span of 14 bases.

This clonotype was picked up a small number of times. This rearrangement joins TRBV6-2 or TRBV6-3 to TRBJ1-6; D is uncertain. CDR1 is MNHEY and CDR2 is SVGEGT in the germline V gene. The CDR3 has 12 amino acids. Trimming left V 10 bases short and J 12 bases short, with 16 bases between. CDR3 loop: CATALGMLPLHF. The CDR3 bases are TGTGCCACCGCCCTGGGGATGTTACCCCTCCACTTT.

This clonotype was found many times. J is TRBJ1-1 and V is TRBV7-9, with TRBD1 as a possible D gene (5 bases). The CDR3 sequence is 14 residues long. Per the germline V gene, CDR1 is SEHNR and CDR2 is FQNEAQ (reference sequence). Trimming removed 2 bases from V and 5 bases from J, with 12 bases in between. The CDR3: CASSLSPTETEAFF. Written as DNA, the CDR3 is TGTGCCAGCAGCTTAAGTCCGACAGAGACTGAAGCTTTCTTT.

This clonotype was detected many times. The chain combines TRBV7-9 with TRBJ2-3; 7 nucleotides align to TRBD1. This CDR3 spans 17 amino acids. The germline V gene has CDR1 SEHNR and CDR2 FQNEAQ (reference sequence). The junction had 14 bases not matched to a gene; V was cut back by 8 bases and J by 0 bases. The CDR3 nucleotides are TGTGCCAGCGGCAGGTCGGGACAGATAATTAGCACAGATACGCAGTATTTT. Its protein is CASGRSGQIISTDTQYF.

The sample holds a few counts of this clonotype. V gene TRBV19 combines with J gene TRBJ2-5, with D tentatively TRBD1 or TRBD2 (5 bases each). The germline V and J ends were trimmed by 5 bases and 7 bases, with 20 bases remaining between them. The CDR3 contains 15 residues. CDR1 LNHDA and CDR2 SQIVND come from the germline V gene (reference sequence). The CDR3 sequence: CASSDVMAQRGTQYF. CDR3 bases: TGTGCCAGTAGTGACGTGATGGCACAGAGGGGGACCCAGTACTTC.

This clonotype was seen only a few times. The chain couples TRBV6-1 to TRBJ1-1, with no clear D. Trimming took off 3 bases at V and 1 base at J, with 6 bases between the two ends. Germline V gene data show CDR1 as MNHNS and CDR2 as SASEGT. This CDR3 is built from 13 residues. CDR3 sequence (DNA): TGTGCCAGCAGTGACCAATCGAACACTGAAGCTTTCTTT. It is translated as CASSDQSNTEAFF.

This clonotype was observed a handful of times. This rearrangement joins TRBV24-1 to TRBJ2-2, with TRBD1 matching 7 bases. J was trimmed by 4 bases and V by 2 bases; bases with no gene match: 12. This CDR3 is built from 18 residues. CDR1 KGHDR and CDR2 SFDVKD come from the germline V gene. CDR3 region: CATSDSRNRGSATGELFF. CDR3 DNA sequence: TGTGCCACCAGTGATTCGAGAAACAGGGGATCGGCCACCGGGGAGCTGTTTTTT.

This clonotype has just a few counts. V usage is TRBV7-2 and J usage is TRBJ2-7, with D perhaps TRBD1 or TRBD2 (5 bases each). Per germline, CDR1 SGHTA and CDR2 FQGNSA. V was cut by 7 bases and J by 2 bases, with 18 bases left in between. The CDR3 totals 15 residues. The CDR3 is CASTFSGTRAYEQYF. CDR3 nucleotides: TGTGCCAGCACCTTCTCCGGGACGCGGGCCTACGAGCAGTACTTC.

V and J are TRBV28 and TRBJ1-1; D might be TRBD1 (5 bases). Germline V gene sequence: CDR1 MDHEN, CDR2 SYDVKM. The ends were cut back, 7 bases at V and 0 bases at J, with 12 bases in the middle. The CDR3 extends over 14 amino acids. CDR3 bases: TGTGCCAGCATTATGGGACTGATGAACACTGAAGCTTTCTTT. Protein product: CASIMGLMNTEAFF.

This clonotype was counted only a few times. The rearrangement joins TRBV5-1 to TRBJ2-5; D gene ambiguous. The CDR3 is 14 amino acids. Trimming left V 3 bases short and J 4 bases short, with 13 bases between. CDR1 is SGHRS, CDR2 YFSETQ, per germline. The CDR3 here is CASSYRIAGETQYF. Written as DNA, the CDR3 is TGCGCCAGCAGCTACCGGATCGCAGGAGAGACCCAGTACTTC.

The gene calls are TRBV5-1 and TRBJ2-2; 7 bases are shared with TRBD1. CDR3 length: 13 amino acids. Germline V gives CDR1 SGHRS, CDR2 YFSETQ. The V segment lost 9 bases and the J segment 4 bases; nucleotides outside the gene matches: 6. In nucleotides, the CDR3 is TGCGCCACTCCGACAGGGCCCACCGGGGAGCTGTTTTTT. Protein sequence: CATPTGPTGELFF.

The V gene is TRBV20-1, the J gene TRBJ2-5; TRBD1 agrees at 11 bases. This CDR3 has 14 amino acids. Trimming at V came to 5 bases and at J to 3 bases, leaving 5 bases not matched to a gene. CDR1 is DFQATT, CDR2 SNEGSKA, per germline (reference sequence). CDR3 protein: CSAEPGQGEETQYF. CDR3 coding DNA: TGCAGTGCTGAGCCGGGACAGGGGGAAGAGACCCAGTACTTC.